The rows below give T cell receptor beta chains drawn from one sample of a study of blood T cell repertoires in COVID-19. Libraries were prepared by immunoSEQ multiplex PCR; TCRdb keeps only in-frame clonotypes and omits some of them. The sample shows roughly 150,000 clones, 65% to 85% of them seen only once. The sequencing input was peripheral blood. The receptors originated from a woman aged 70 to 79 who had recovered from COVID-19. The conserved cysteine and the conserved F or W are not part of the CDR3 here.

V gene	J gene	CDR3 protein
TRBV2	TRBJ1-2	ASSELGSDGYT
TRBV6-5	TRBJ1-6	ASSLLGSIVASPLH
TRBV4-1	TRBJ1-6	ASTNPGSYNSPLH
TRBV30	TRBJ2-3	AWSALAGGLGDTQY
TRBV12-5	TRBJ1-6	ASGRDSGSPLH
TRBV5-1	TRBJ2-7	ASSLTGTAYEQY
TRBV7-8	TRBJ1-2	ASSLTTGWENYGYT
TRBV4-1	TRBJ1-2	ASSQPDGGYT
TRBV29-1	TRBJ2-7	SVRGDRASLDEQY
TRBV18	TRBJ1-5	ASSLDRVGNQPQH
TRBV15	TRBJ2-1	ATSRVLGGFNEQF
TRBV28	TRBJ2-7	ASSSLGRTGQAYFSYEQY
TRBV5-5	TRBJ1-6	ASSLAGGNSPLH
TRBV10-3	TRBJ1-2	ATTGTGGGGYT
TRBV11-3	TRBJ2-3	ASSPSGGGADTQY
TRBV7-2	TRBJ2-7	ASSLVRSYEQY
TRBV27	TRBJ2-2	ASSKNRGAGELF
TRBV27	TRBJ2-7	ASSQTSFEQY
TRBV7-3	TRBJ1-5	ASSIGQGQPQH
TRBV5-1	TRBJ1-2	ASSLVPGPHGYT
TRBV12-3/TRBV12-4	TRBJ1-2	ASRFPGGGYT
TRBV29-1	TRBJ2-7	SVRPGFYEQY
TRBV10-3	TRBJ2-5	AISRGGPETQY
TRBV6-5	TRBJ1-1	ASRPSRVEAF
TRBV19	TRBJ1-1	ASNPLPRGRAF
TRBV28	TRBJ1-5	ASSPTGRHQPQH
TRBV7-2	TRBJ2-7	ASSPPGQGPYEQY
TRBV28	TRBJ2-6	ASSLQGGANVLT
TRBV5-4	TRBJ2-7	ASSLPGLALNEQY
TRBV4-1	TRBJ2-2	ASSQASLFTGELF
TRBV30	TRBJ1-5	AWSVGGQGPQH
TRBV27	TRBJ2-7	ASSPNQDEQY
TRBV2	TRBJ1-2	ASSQQGPTYGYT
TRBV3-1/TRBV3-2	TRBJ2-1	ASHAEGLAGPNEQF
TRBV6-2/TRBV6-3	TRBJ2-1	ASSSRQAEQF
TRBV24-1	TRBJ2-1	ATNTGGSYNEQF
TRBV30	TRBJ2-5	AWREQETQY
TRBV30	TRBJ2-5	AWGGAPTGRETQY
TRBV5-1	TRBJ2-1	ASSSSSGYYNEQF
TRBV5-4	TRBJ2-5	ASAGGGPQETQY
TRBV5-5	TRBJ2-7	ASSLEGYEQY
TRBV7-9	TRBJ2-1	ASSLLGGAVDEQF
TRBV27	TRBJ2-1	ASSPGTGGKYNEQF
TRBV14	TRBJ1-2	ASSPRTGGMHYGYT
TRBV14	TRBJ2-7	ASSQEGAGGLKQY
TRBV24-1	TRBJ2-3	ATSDFGGILADTQY
TRBV30	TRBJ1-1	AWSPRGGEAF
TRBV28	TRBJ1-1	ASTLGAWTEAF
TRBV5-4	TRBJ1-1	ASSPRDWDTEAF
TRBV7-8	TRBJ1-5	ASTRSGQGSSQH
TRBV11-2	TRBJ2-1	ASSQPAMGVPEQF
TRBV30	TRBJ1-1	AWSPDRNTEAF
TRBV2	TRBJ1-2	ASSEGQNYGYT
TRBV19	TRBJ2-7	ASTAGLAETYEQY
TRBV18	TRBJ2-7	ASSPVAGSEY
TRBV4-2	TRBJ1-2	ASSQVGHVYGYT
TRBV18	TRBJ1-2	ASSPRPGPLA
TRBV3-1/TRBV3-2	TRBJ2-1	ASSQKTGGILYNEQF
TRBV6-1	TRBJ2-2	ASSELDRRNTGELF